The rows below give T cell receptor beta chains drawn from one sample of a study of identical twins. TCRdb re-called the 5' RACE reads through MiXCR, storing one row per CDR3 protein. The data show more than 1.5 million distinct CDR3 sequences, about 31% seen once. Sequences were obtained from cord blood. The receptors originated from a newborn girl in good health. Each CDR3 is given with its conserved first and last residue. Each record gives: CDR3 DNA, CDR3 protein, D gene, V gene, clone size, J gene. D genes are given only for firm matches. Rows give clone size only sometimes, using once, few, many, or a class for an expanded clone.

TGTGCCATCGGGACAGGTTGGGATGAAAAACTGTTTTTT	CAIGTGWDEKLFF	TRBD1	TRBV10-3	few	TRBJ1-4
TGTGCCAGCAGCTCGATAAGCGGGAGCTCCTACAATGAGCAGTACTTC	CASSSISGSSYNEQYF	TRBD2	TRBV5-6	NA	TRBJ2-7
TGTGCCAGCAGTTTAAGGGGCTCCCATTCACCCCCCCACTTT	CASSLRGSHSPPHF	NA	TRBV27	NA	TRBJ1-6
TGTGCCATCAACGATAGACTAGCGGGGACTACAGATACGCAGTATTTT	CAINDRLAGTTDTQYF	TRBD2	TRBV10-3	NA	TRBJ2-3
TGTGCCACCAGTGATCCTCCGGGCCCTAGGCATGAGCAGTTCTTC	CATSDPPGPRHEQFF	NA	TRBV24-1	NA	TRBJ2-1
TGTGCCAGCAGTTACTCTGGTTGGGGGGCTGGGGGCTACACCTTC	CASSYSGWGAGGYTF	NA	TRBV6-6	few	TRBJ1-2
TGCAGTGCCGGAATCACGGGACTTTACAATGAGCAGTTCTTC	CSAGITGLYNEQFF	NA	TRBV20-1	NA	TRBJ2-1
TGTGCCAGCAGCCCGCTAGCGGGAGCCGGGGAGCTGTTTTTT	CASSPLAGAGELFF	TRBD2	TRBV3-1	few	TRBJ2-2
TGTGCCAGCAGTTACTCGGAACTAGCGGTATCCAAAAACATTCAGTACTTC	CASSYSELAVSKNIQYF	TRBD2	TRBV6-5	NA	TRBJ2-4
TGCAGCCTTGCCGGAGCTAGCGGGGTTAACAATGAGCAGTTCTTC	CSLAGASGVNNEQFF	TRBD2	TRBV29-1	many	TRBJ2-1
TGTGCCATCAGGGGCGGAGCTCCTTTGAACACTGAAGCTTTCTTT	CAIRGGAPLNTEAFF	NA	TRBV10-3	NA	TRBJ1-1
TGTGCCAGCAGCCGCGCGGGACTTCTTATGAGTAATTCACCCCTCCACTTT	CASSRAGLLMSNSPLHF	NA	TRBV27	NA	TRBJ1-6
TGCGCCAGCAGCCAGGACCGGGTACTAGCGGCTTACAATGAGCAGTTCTTC	CASSQDRVLAAYNEQFF	TRBD2	TRBV4-1	few	TRBJ2-1
TGCAGCGTTAGTAGAACCAGGTGGGTGAACACTGAAGCTTTCTTT	CSVSRTRWVNTEAFF	NA	TRBV29-1	NA	TRBJ1-1
TGTGCCAGCAGTGGGGCAGGCGAGGCTTTCTTT	CASSGAGEAFF	NA	TRBV25-1	NA	TRBJ1-1
TGTGCCAGCAGCTTAACCCCCCGAGGACAGGGGAGATTTAATGAAAAACTGTTTTTT	CASSLTPRGQGRFNEKLFF	TRBD1	TRBV13	few	TRBJ1-4
TGCGCCAGCACGAGAGGACTAGCGGGAAATCGTTACAATGAGCAGTTCTTC	CASTRGLAGNRYNEQFF	TRBD2	TRBV10-2	few	TRBJ2-1
TGTGCCAGCAGCCAAGTCGACATGAACACTGAAGCTTTCTTT	CASSQVDMNTEAFF	NA	TRBV14	few	TRBJ1-1
TGCAGTGCTTATAGCGGGAGCGCCAAAAACATTCAGTACTTC	CSAYSGSAKNIQYF	TRBD2	TRBV20-1	NA	TRBJ2-4
TGTGCCAGTGGTAGCGGGGTGAGCACAGATACGCAGTATTTT	CASGSGVSTDTQYF	TRBD2	TRBV19	many	TRBJ2-3
TGTGCCAGCAGTTTCCCGACAGGGTTTCGCACAGATACGCAGTATTTT	CASSFPTGFRTDTQYF	TRBD1	TRBV28	few	TRBJ2-3
TGCAGTGCTAGAGGTAGATTCTACGAGCAGTACTTC	CSARGRFYEQYF	NA	TRBV20-1	many	TRBJ2-7
TGTGCCAGCAGTAGGTTCACTGAAGCTTTCTTT	CASSRFTEAFF	NA	TRBV2	NA	TRBJ1-1
TGTGCCAGCAGCCAGCCAGGACTAGCTCTGGGCCAAGAGACCCAGTACTTC	CASSQPGLALGQETQYF	TRBD2	TRBV14	NA	TRBJ2-5